This paragraph reports one TCR beta chain. What it recognizes is unknown. This specimen belongs to a study of T cells in Graves' hyperthyroidism and ophthalmopathy. Notes on the study in general: The blood repertoire included most of the expanded thyroid clonotypes above 0.001.

From germline, CDR1 is DFQATT and CDR2 SNEGSKA (reference sequence). This CDR3 has 15 residues. From RNA transcripts, TCR beta CDR3 regions were amplified. HTBI primers were the set used in a first-round RT-PCR of the TCR CDR3. MiXCR, applied by TCRdb to the multiplex PCR reads, yields one record per CDR3 protein. This sample carries 490,000 or so distinct CDR3 sequences, about 20% of them seen once, and the ten largest clones take about 50%. This chain connects TRBV20-1 to TRBJ1-2, with 9 bases lining up with TRBD1. The sample comprised blood. This TCR was recovered from a man aged 40-50 years with Graves' ophthalmopathy. The CDR3 here is CIDGTGSSGGYGYTF. Here the CDR3 DNA reads TGCATCGACGGGACAGGGTCCTCTGGGGGGTATGGCTACACCTTC.